Shown below are 19 T cell receptor beta chains from a single sample sequenced in a study of breast tumors, draining lymph nodes, adjacent tissues. Breast cancer patients provided tissue from their axillary draining lymph nodes. A single record per CDR3 protein comes from TCRdb applying MiXCR to the multiplex PCR reads. The sample holds 150,000 to 200,000 distinct CDR3 sequences, approximately 30% seen once. Sequenced input: axillary lymph node tissue. The receptors shown here come from a female donor with breast cancer. Some clones in this sample may be carry-over from other donors' samples.

The chain employs TRBV3-1 and TRBJ1-2; possibly TRBD1 for D (5 bases). The CDR3 sequence is 17 residues long. Trimming removed 1 base from V and 2 bases from J, with 17 bases in between. Germline V gene sequence: CDR1 LGHDT, CDR2 YNNKEL (reference sequence). As DNA, the CDR3 is TGTGCCAGCAGCCAAGGGGGCCCGTATAGTCCCAACTATGGCTACACCTTC. This codes for CASSQGGPYSPNYGYTF.

At least ten counts were recorded for this clonotype. The chain links TRBV7-2 to TRBJ2-1; tentative D call: TRBD1 (6 bases). From germline, CDR1 is SGHTA and CDR2 FQGNSA. Trimming pared 5 bases from V and 4 bases from J, leaving 15 bases between. The CDR3 has 15 residues. CDR3 DNA sequence: TGTGCCAGCAGCAACCCGGGACAACAATACAATGAGCAGTTCTTC. Its translation: CASSNPGQQYNEQFF.

This clonotype was recorded many times. The chain couples TRBV20-1 to TRBJ2-3, with 7 bases matching TRBD2. Germline V gene data show CDR1 as DFQATT and CDR2 as SNEGSKA (reference sequence). The junction had 9 bases not matched to a gene; V was cut back by 6 bases and J by 0 bases. The length of the CDR3 is 15 residues. The CDR3 coding sequence is TGCAGTGCGGAGATAGCGGGTCTTAGCACAGATACGCAGTATTTT. This translates into CSAEIAGLSTDTQYF.

This clonotype was seen just once. This chain links TRBV6-2 or TRBV6-3 with TRBJ1-5; no clear D gene. The CDR3 spans 14 residues. V lost 5 bases, J lost 7 bases, and 15 bases lay in between. Germline V lookup: CDR1 MNHEY, CDR2 SVGEGT. CDR3 protein: CASSKWTVAQPQHF. The CDR3 DNA follows: TGTGCCAGCAGTAAGTGGACGGTTGCGCAGCCCCAGCATTTT.

This chain connects TRBV20-1 to TRBJ2-5; 9 bases agree with TRBD2. Germline trimming cut 1 base from V and 1 base from J; bases unmatched to any gene: 10. CDR3 length equals 17 residues. In germline, CDR1 is DFQATT, CDR2 SNEGSKA (reference sequence). The CDR3 DNA reads TGCAGTGCTAGAGTTTCAATAGCGGGAGCGGGCCAAGAGACCCAGTACTTC. It codes for CSARVSIAGAGQETQYF.

This clonotype occurred many times. V usage is TRBV30 and J usage is TRBJ1-2; 7 nucleotides agree with TRBD1. This CDR3 has 15 residues. Germline CDR1 and CDR2: GTSNPN and SVGIG (reference sequence). V lost 3 bases to trimming and J lost 0 bases; unmatched junction nucleotides: 7. CDR3 loop: CAWSGTVRANYGYTF. The CDR3 region has the DNA TGTGCCTGGAGCGGGACAGTTCGAGCTAACTATGGCTACACCTTC.

This clonotype came up many times. This chain uses TRBV7-8 with TRBJ2-1; 12 nucleotides line up with TRBD2. The germline CDR1 and CDR2 sequences are SGHVS and FQNEAQ. Trimming at V came to 1 base and at J to 4 bases, leaving 2 bases not matched to a gene. The CDR3 runs to 16 residues. The CDR3 sequence: CASSLETSGGYNEQFF. CDR3 DNA: TGTGCCAGCAGCTTAGAGACTAGCGGGGGATACAATGAGCAGTTCTTC.

Ten or more counts support this clonotype. V usage is TRBV2 and J usage is TRBJ2-5; D is undetermined. The CDR3 has 12 amino acids. Per the germline V gene, CDR1 is SNHLY and CDR2 is FYNNEI. The V end was cut by 7 bases, the J end by 5 bases, with 11 bases between. CDR3 sequence: CASTSQAETQYF. CDR3 DNA: TGTGCCAGCACCAGCCAAGCTGAGACCCAGTACTTC.

For this clonotype: Without the conserved terminal phenylalanine or tryptophan, this CDR3 likely stems from a read error. The V and J genes are TRBV11-3 and TRBJ2-3; TRBD1 might be the D (6 bases). The CDR3 has 17 residues. V was trimmed by 6 bases and J by 1 base, leaving 20 bases between them. Germline CDR1 SGHNT, CDR2 YENEEA. This chain's CDR3 is CASRRNRDTRRTDTQYL. In DNA form, the CDR3 reads TGTGCCAGCAGACGGAACCGGGACACCCGCCGCACAGATACGCAGTATCTT.

As concerns this clonotype: A much bigger clone sits one base away, suggesting this may be a read error. The rearrangement uses TRBV6-5 and TRBJ2-7; D is ambiguous. The V gene's germline CDR1 is MNHEY and CDR2 SVGAGI. Between the trimmed V and J ends, which lost 4 bases and 2 bases, there was a span of 15 bases. CDR3 size: 15 residues. Here the CDR3 DNA reads TGTGCCAGCAGTTTAGCAGTAGCTGCGGCCTACGAGCAGTACTTC. Its translation is CASSLAVAAAYEQYF.

The rearrangement uses TRBV10-1 and TRBJ1-4; no clear D gene. Trimming took 3 bases from V and 9 from J, leaving 17 bases between them. The CDR3 extends over 15 amino acids. Germline V gene lookup returns CDR1 WNHNN and CDR2 SYGVQD (reference sequence). CDR3 bases: TGCGCCAGCAGTGACCGGACCAGGATGAATCAAAAACTGTTTTTT. It encodes CASSDRTRMNQKLFF.

The table lists this clonotype with a few counts. J is TRBJ2-3 and V is TRBV6-1; 7 bases are shared with TRBD2. The ends lost 0 bases at V and 7 bases at J; junction bases unmatched: 10. The CDR3 runs to 16 residues. The germline V gene encodes CDR1 MNHNS and CDR2 SASEGT. In nucleotides, the CDR3 is TGTGCCAGCAGTGAAGCGCTTAGGCTAGCGGTTTATACGCAGTATTTT. It translates to CASSEALRLAVYTQYF.

This clonotype was picked up a small number of times. The chain combines TRBV6-5 with TRBJ2-7; 10 bases line up with TRBD1. Unmatched junction bases numbered 11, after V lost 5 bases and J lost 4 bases. The CDR3 has 16 amino acids. In germline, CDR1 is MNHEY, CDR2 SVGAGI. CDR3 bases: TGTGCCAGCAGTCACCAGCCCTTGGGACAGGGGTACGAGCAGTACTTC. Amino acid sequence: CASSHQPLGQGYEQYF.

This clonotype was counted a single time. This chain uses TRBV5-1 with TRBJ1-1; TRBD1 matches 8 bases. V dropped 4 bases and J dropped 4; count of bases not matched to a gene: 12. Germline lookup yields CDR1 SGHRS and CDR2 YFSETQ. The CDR3 is made up of 16 amino acids. The CDR3 is CASSLLGQGMSTEAFF. For the CDR3, the DNA is TGCGCCAGCAGCCTACTCGGACAGGGAATGAGCACTGAAGCTTTCTTT.

In its sample, this clonotype was seen a few times. The rearrangement joins TRBV7-3 to TRBJ2-3; perhaps TRBD2 as D (7 bases). Trimming removed 3 bases at V and 11 bases at J, with 21 bases between. This CDR3 comprises 15 residues. CDR1 and CDR2 from the germline V gene are SGHTA and FQGTGA. CDR3 residues: CASSLGGLSGNEQYF. CDR3 bases: TGTGCCAGCAGCTTGGGGGGGCTATCCGGCAATGAGCAGTATTTT.

This clonotype has a count of ten or more. The chain has TRBV9 and TRBJ2-3; TRBD2 aligns across 14 bases. The CDR3 consists of 19 residues. Germline CDR1 SGDLS, CDR2 YYNGEE. The ends lost 3 bases at V and 2 bases at J; junction bases unmatched: 11. The CDR3 DNA reads as TGTGCCAGCAGCGAGGGGACTAGCGGGAGTTGGGCATACACAGATACGCAGTATTTT. Its protein is CASSEGTSGSWAYTDTQYF.

This clonotype was detected ten times or more. V gene TRBV7-8 combines with J gene TRBJ1-3; D is ambiguous. Between the trimmed V and J ends, which lost 5 bases and 0 bases, there was a span of 11 bases. The CDR3 contains 15 residues. Germline V gene sequence: CDR1 SGHVS, CDR2 FQNEAQ. CDR3 in DNA: TGTGCCAGCAGCCCTCACGGCACCTCTGGAAACACCATATATTTT. Translated: CASSPHGTSGNTIYF.

Turning to this clonotype: The junction departs from the called germline gene at one end, perhaps through a read error. Here the CDR3 reads CASSRGETQHF. CDR3 bases: TGTGCCAGCAGCCGGGGGGAGACCCAGCACTTC. This chain uses TRBV3-1 with TRBJ2-5; D is perhaps TRBD2 (6 bases). CDR3 length: 11 amino acids. In germline, CDR1 is LGHDT, CDR2 YNNKEL (reference sequence).

This clonotype was seen a few times. A much more abundant neighbour one base away suggests this may be a read error. In this CDR3 the conserved last residue, phenylalanine or tryptophan, is missing, so a read error is likely. This chain links TRBV7-9 with TRBJ2-7; D unclear. Germline V gives CDR1 SEHNR, CDR2 FQNEAQ (reference sequence). This CDR3 comprises 14 residues. Trimming removed 2 bases from V and 3 bases from J, with 11 bases in between. DNA of the CDR3: TGTGCCAGCAGCTTAAATGGGCCAAACTACGAGCAGTACCTC. This translates into CASSLNGPNYEQYL.